The T cell receptor (beta chain) under discussion was sequenced for a study of blood T cell repertoires in COVID-19. Some clones are missing from TCRdb's copy, which holds only in-frame ones; the method was immunoSEQ multiplex PCR. The sample consists of approximately 220,000 clones, around 82% of them appearing once. Trimming shortened V by 1 base and J by 5 bases, and 13 bases separated the two germline ends. CDR1 and CDR2 from the germline V gene are SGHRS and YFSETQ. This CDR3 region has 14 residues. The source is a woman in her sixties or seventies with acute or convalescent COVID-19. Sequencing used peripheral blood. The chain has TRBV5-1 and TRBJ2-7; a weak D match, TRBD1 (5 bases). The CDR3 region has the DNA TGCGCCAGCAGCTTGAATCCAGGGTACGACGAGCAGTACTTC. It encodes CASSLNPGYDEQYF.